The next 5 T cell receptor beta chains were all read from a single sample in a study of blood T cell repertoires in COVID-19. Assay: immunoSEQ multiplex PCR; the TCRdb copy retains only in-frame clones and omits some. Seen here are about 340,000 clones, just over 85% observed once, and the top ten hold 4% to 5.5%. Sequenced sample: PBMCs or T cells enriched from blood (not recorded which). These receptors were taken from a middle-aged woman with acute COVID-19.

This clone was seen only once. The CDR3 sequence is CASSIKGDRQFF. The CDR3 DNA reads TGTGCCAGTAGTATAAAGGGGGACAGGCAGTTCTTC. The chain employs TRBV19 and TRBJ2-1; 7 bases line up with TRBD1. Germline V gene sequence: CDR1 LNHDA, CDR2 SQIVND (reference sequence). This CDR3 region has 12 residues. Germline trimming cut 2 bases from V and 12 bases from J; bases unmatched to any gene: 4.

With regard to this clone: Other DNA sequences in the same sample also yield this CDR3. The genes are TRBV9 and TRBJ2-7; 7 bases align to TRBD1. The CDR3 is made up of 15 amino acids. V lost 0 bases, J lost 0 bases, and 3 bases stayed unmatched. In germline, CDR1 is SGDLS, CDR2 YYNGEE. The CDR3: CASSVGQGVSYEQYF. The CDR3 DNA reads TGTGCCAGCAGCGTAGGGCAGGGGGTCTCCTACGAGCAGTACTTC.

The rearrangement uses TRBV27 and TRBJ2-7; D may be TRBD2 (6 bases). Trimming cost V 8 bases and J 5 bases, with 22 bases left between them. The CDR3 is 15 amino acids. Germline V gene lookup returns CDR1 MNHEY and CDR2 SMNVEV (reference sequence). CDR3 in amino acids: CASRRFVGSIDEQYF. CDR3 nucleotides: TGTGCCAGCCGGCGTTTTGTCGGGAGTATCGACGAGCAGTACTTC.

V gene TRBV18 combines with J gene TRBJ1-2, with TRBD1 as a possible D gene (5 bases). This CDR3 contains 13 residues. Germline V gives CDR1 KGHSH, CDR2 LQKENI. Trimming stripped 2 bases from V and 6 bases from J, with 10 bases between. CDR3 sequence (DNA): TGTGCCAGCTCACCAGTAGCGGGGGATGGCTACACCTTC. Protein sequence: CASSPVAGDGYTF.

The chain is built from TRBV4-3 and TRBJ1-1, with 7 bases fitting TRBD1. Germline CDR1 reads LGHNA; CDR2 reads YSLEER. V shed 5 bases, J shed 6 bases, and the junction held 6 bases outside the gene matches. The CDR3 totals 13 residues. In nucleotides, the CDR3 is TGCGCCAGCAGCGTTTACAGGGGCGCTGAAGCTTTCTTT. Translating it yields CASSVYRGAEAFF.